This TCR beta chain was retrieved from a study of blood T cell repertoires in COVID-19. For the study at large: The origin of the acute and convalescent COVID-19 samples was the United States, Italy and Spain.

The CDR3 totals 16 residues. V lost 3 bases, J lost 3 bases, and 9 bases stayed unmatched. CDR1 LNHDA and CDR2 SQIVND come from the germline V gene (reference sequence). Libraries were prepared by immunoSEQ multiplex PCR; TCRdb keeps only in-frame clonotypes and omits some of them. The sample lists nearly 200,000 clones, 80% to 85% occurring once. Sequencing input: peripheral blood. The clonotype comes from a human donor in a cohort sampled during active COVID-19. This rearrangement joins TRBV19 to TRBJ2-3; 7 bases fit TRBD2. CDR3 bases: TGTGCCAGTAGTATCCGACTAGCAACCTCTACAGATACGCAGTATTTT. It is translated as CASSIRLATSTDTQYF.